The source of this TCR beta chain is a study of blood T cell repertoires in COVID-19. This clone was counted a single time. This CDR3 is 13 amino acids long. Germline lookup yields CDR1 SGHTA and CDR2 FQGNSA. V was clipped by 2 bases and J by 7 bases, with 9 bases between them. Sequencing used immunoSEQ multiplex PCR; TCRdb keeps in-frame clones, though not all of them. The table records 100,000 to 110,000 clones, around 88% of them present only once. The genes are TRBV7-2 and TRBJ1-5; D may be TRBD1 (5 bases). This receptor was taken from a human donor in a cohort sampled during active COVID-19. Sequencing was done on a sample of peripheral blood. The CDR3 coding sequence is TGTGCCAGCAGCTTACGTCGGGGGCAGCCCCAGCATTTT. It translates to CASSLRRGQPQHF.